A selection of T cell receptor beta chains follows, all from one sample in a study of T cell responses to AZD1222 COVID-19 vaccine. Clones were sequenced by immunoSEQ multiplex PCR, and TCRdb holds only the in-frame ones, with some missing. The repertoire holds about 140,000 clones, more than 85% seen once, with 1% to 1.5% in the top ten. The sequencing used peripheral blood, collected 28 days after the second AZD1222 dose. The receptors here all came from an adult who received the AZD1222 COVID-19 vaccine. Each CDR3 is given with its conserved first and last residue. D genes are given only for firm matches. Expanded clones are given a class, and other clones once, few, many or no size at all.

CDR3 DNA	CDR3 protein	clone size	D gene	V gene	J gene
TGTGCCAGCAGCCAAGATTTAGGGACAGGGAGCACAGATACGCAGTATTTT	CASSQDLGTGSTDTQYF	once	TRBD1	TRBV4-2	TRBJ2-3
TGTGCCAGCAGTTCCTTCAACTCCTATAATTCACCCCTCCACTTT	CASSSFNSYNSPLHF	.	.	TRBV6-2/TRBV6-3	TRBJ1-6
TGTGCCAGCAGCTCGACAGGGGGGAACACTGAAGCTTTCTTT	CASSSTGGNTEAFF	.	TRBD1	TRBV7-2	TRBJ1-1
TGTGCCAGCAGCCCGGTAACAGGGGGTTATAGGGACACTGAAGCTTTCTTT	CASSPVTGGYRDTEAFF	few	TRBD1	TRBV5-4	TRBJ1-1
TGTGCCAGCAGTTTAGCCGGGACAGGGAATGAGCAGTTCTTC	CASSLAGTGNEQFF	.	TRBD1	TRBV28	TRBJ2-1
TGTGCCAGCAGCTTAGTAGCTCGTGCGGACGAGCAGTACTTC	CASSLVARADEQYF	.	.	TRBV7-2	TRBJ2-7
TGTGCCACCCGCCAAGAAGGGACAGGGGGCGGCTACACCTTC	CATRQEGTGGGYTF	.	TRBD1	TRBV3-1/TRBV3-2	TRBJ1-2
TGTGCCAGCTCATCGGACAGGGACTCACCCCTCCACTTT	CASSSDRDSPLHF	.	TRBD1	TRBV18	TRBJ1-6
TGTGCCACCAGCGGGCAGGGTTTCAATCAGCCCCAGCATTTT	CATSGQGFNQPQHF	few	.	TRBV15	TRBJ1-5
TGCAGCGTTAAAGCGGGAATCTCCTACGAGCAGTACTTC	CSVKAGISYEQYF	.	TRBD2	TRBV29-1	TRBJ2-7
TGCGCCAGCGGAGGTATAGGGGGGGAGACCCAGTACTTC	CASGGIGGETQYF	.	.	TRBV4-1	TRBJ2-5
TGCGCCAGCAGCTTGGGGGCTGAAGCTTTCTTT	CASSLGAEAFF	.	.	TRBV5-1	TRBJ1-1
TGCGCCAGCTCACGAGGAGACGGAGATACGCAGTATTTT	CASSRGDGDTQYF	few	.	TRBV5-1	TRBJ2-3
TGTGCCAGCAGCCCAGACGGTTCCCAGTACTTC	CASSPDGSQYF	once	.	TRBV7-9	TRBJ2-5
TGTGCCAGCTCACGGACCCTGGGAGGGGGCAATCAGCCCCAGCATTTT	CASSRTLGGGNQPQHF	.	.	TRBV18	TRBJ1-5
TGTGCCAGCAGCCAATACGGGAATTCACCCCTCCACTTT	CASSQYGNSPLHF	.	.	TRBV14	TRBJ1-6
TGTGCCACCAGCCCGTCGGGGGCGTCCTTCGAGCAGTACTTC	CATSPSGASFEQYF	.	.	TRBV15	TRBJ2-7
TGTGCCAGCAGCTTCGATAGCGGGGAGCAGTACTTC	CASSFDSGEQYF	.	TRBD2	TRBV7-2	TRBJ2-7
TGTGCCAGCAGTTTACGGGCGCGGGAGACCCAGTACTTC	CASSLRARETQYF	.	.	TRBV27	TRBJ2-5
TGTGCCAGCAGCTTAGAGACAGCCGGGGACTATGGCTACACCTTC	CASSLETAGDYGYTF	.	.	TRBV7-9	TRBJ1-2
TGTGCCAGCAGCCCCTGGTCCACAGATACGCAGTATTTT	CASSPWSTDTQYF	.	.	TRBV5-6	TRBJ2-3
TGTGCCAGCAGCCCAACTAGCGGGAGGTCCGCAATGATGGAGCAGTTCTTC	CASSPTSGRSAMMEQFF	.	TRBD2	TRBV7-9	TRBJ2-1
TGTGCCAGCAGTTTATCGGGTGCCGGGGAGCTGTTTTTT	CASSLSGAGELFF	.	.	TRBV27	TRBJ2-2
TGTGCCAGCAGTTCACCAGGGGGCAGAACTAATGAAAAACTGTTTTTT	CASSSPGGRTNEKLFF	.	TRBD1	TRBV28	TRBJ1-4
TGTGCCAGCAGCTTAGGGCAGGGTGAAGCTTTCTTT	CASSLGQGEAFF	.	.	TRBV5-4	TRBJ1-1
TGTGCCAGTAGAGTCGCTAGTGTTTACAATGAGCAGTTCTTC	CASRVASVYNEQFF	.	.	TRBV6-5	TRBJ2-1
TGTGCCAGCAGCAAAGGGACGGGCAATTTGACACCCCTCCACTTT	CASSKGTGNLTPLHF	.	.	TRBV27	TRBJ1-6
TGCAGCGTTGAAGACCCCCTGGGTTTCACCGGGGAGCTGTTTTTT	CSVEDPLGFTGELFF	.	.	TRBV29-1	TRBJ2-2
TGTGCCAGTAGTGCTCCGGGGCACCGCCTCTACAATGAGCAGTTCTTC	CASSAPGHRLYNEQFF	.	.	TRBV19	TRBJ2-1
TGTGCCAGCAGTGAACGGCCGGGACAGGCTCCCTACGAGCAGTACTTC	CASSERPGQAPYEQYF	few	TRBD1	TRBV6-1	TRBJ2-7
TGTGCCAGCAGTGACAGGGGGGGAACTGAAGCTTTCTTT	CASSDRGGTEAFF	.	.	TRBV6-4	TRBJ1-1
TGCAGCTCCCAGGGGGGGTTTCCTGAAGCTTTCTTT	CSSQGGFPEAFF	.	TRBD1	TRBV29-1	TRBJ1-1
TGTGCCAGCTCACCAAGTCGCGGGTGGGAGAACACTGAAGCTTTCTTT	CASSPSRGWENTEAFF	.	.	TRBV18	TRBJ1-1
TGTGCCAGCAGCTTACAGGGGACTGAAGGTTCACCCCTCCACTTT	CASSLQGTEGSPLHF	.	.	TRBV7-9	TRBJ1-6
TGTGCCAGCCTATATGAAAAACTGTTTTTT	CASLYEKLFF	.	.	TRBV6-5	TRBJ1-4
TGTGCCAGCAGCCAGGACAGATACGAGCAGTACTTC	CASSQDRYEQYF	.	.	TRBV3-1/TRBV3-2	TRBJ2-7
TGCAGGATCGATGGCTACACCTTC	CRIDGYTF	.	.	TRBV20-1	TRBJ1-2
TGTGCCAGCAGTTTGGTCGCCCTGAACACTGAAGCTTTCTTT	CASSLVALNTEAFF	.	.	TRBV6-5	TRBJ1-1
TGTGCCAGCTCACCCGTCGGGACAGGGGTCGAAAAACTGTTTTTT	CASSPVGTGVEKLFF	.	TRBD1	TRBV18	TRBJ1-4
TGTGCCAGCATGCCCCCCCTCGTGGACCCTGAAGCTTTCTTT	CASMPPLVDPEAFF	.	.	TRBV7-9	TRBJ1-1
TGCAGCGTGGACAGGGTGAACACTGAAGCTTTCTTT	CSVDRVNTEAFF	.	TRBD1	TRBV29-1	TRBJ1-1
TGTGCCAGTAGCGAAGGGACCGGGGAGCTGTTTTTT	CASSEGTGELFF	.	.	TRBV19	TRBJ2-2
TGCGCCAGCAGCATGATGGACAGGGGGTTATCCTATGGCTACACCTTC	CASSMMDRGLSYGYTF	.	TRBD1	TRBV5-1	TRBJ1-2
TGTGCCAGCAGCTTAGAAGCTTCGGACGCGGGGTATAGCAATCAGCCCCAGCATTTT	CASSLEASDAGYSNQPQHF	.	.	TRBV7-3	TRBJ1-5
TGCGCCAGCAGTGAGCTAAGACAGGGTAACTATGGCTACACCTTC	CASSELRQGNYGYTF	.	TRBD1	TRBV10-2	TRBJ1-2
TGTGCCAGCAGCGAACTAGCGGTGAACACCGGGGAGCTGTTTTTT	CASSELAVNTGELFF	once	TRBD2	TRBV9	TRBJ2-2
TGTGCCAGCAGCGAACAGGGCCAAAATAATTCACCCCTCCACTTT	CASSEQGQNNSPLHF	.	.	TRBV7-2	TRBJ1-6